Listed below are T cell receptor beta chains from one sample, sequenced in a study of cytomegalovirus exposure and HLA in healthy donors. Clones were read by immunoSEQ multiplex PCR, and TCRdb kept only the in-frame ones, dropping some. The sample contains over 85,000 clones, 73% of which appear only once. What was sequenced was PBMCs. The receptors were gathered from a man aged 40-49 years in good health and CMV-seronegative. Both conserved end residues are part of each CDR3. Fields, in order: J gene, clone size, D gene, V gene, CDR3 DNA, CDR3 protein. D genes are given only for firm matches. Some rows have no size entry. The others give once, few or many, or a class for an expanded clone.

J: TRBJ1-1
size: few
D: TRBD1
V: TRBV5-6
DNA: TGTGCCAGCAGCTTATACGGACAGGACAGGTCAGCTTTCTTT
CDR3: CASSLYGQDRSAFF

J: TRBJ2-2
size: NA
D: TRBD2
V: TRBV4-2
DNA: TGTGCCAGCAGCCAAGATCTAGCGGCGGTCTCCCCCGGGGAGCTGTTTTTT
CDR3: CASSQDLAAVSPGELFF

J: TRBJ1-2
size: once
D: NA
V: TRBV5-6
DNA: TGTGCCAGCAGCGCCGGACAGAGGGGTTCCCTCTTC
CDR3: CASSAGQRGSLF

J: TRBJ2-5
size: NA
D: NA
V: TRBV15
DNA: TGTGCCACCAGCTCTAGCGTGGAAGAGACCCAGTACTTC
CDR3: CATSSSVEETQYF

J: TRBJ1-2
size: NA
D: NA
V: TRBV7-8
DNA: TGTGCCAGCAGCTTAGCGCCCTTAGAGGGCCCTGTTAACTATGGCTACACCTTC
CDR3: CASSLAPLEGPVNYGYTF

J: TRBJ2-7
size: NA
D: TRBD1
V: TRBV6-5
DNA: TGTGCCAGCGGTTACTGGCAGGGGGCCTACGAGCAGTACTTC
CDR3: CASGYWQGAYEQYF

J: TRBJ2-1
size: NA
D: NA
V: TRBV7-3
DNA: TGTGCCAGCAGCTTGAGAGGGAACGAGCAGTTCTTC
CDR3: CASSLRGNEQFF

J: TRBJ2-7
size: NA
D: TRBD1
V: TRBV5-1
DNA: TGCGCCAGCAGGTATACCCCGGGACAGGGTATCGGCTACGAGCAGTACTTC
CDR3: CASRYTPGQGIGYEQYF

J: TRBJ1-1
size: NA
D: TRBD1
V: TRBV7-9
DNA: TGTGCCAGCAGCTCCCCACAGGGGCGGGGTGGTAGCACTGAAGCTTTCTTT
CDR3: CASSSPQGRGGSTEAFF

J: TRBJ1-5
size: NA
D: TRBD1
V: TRBV6-5
DNA: TGTGCCAGCAGCCCAGACAGGGGACGGGGTCAGCCCCAGCATTTT
CDR3: CASSPDRGRGQPQHF

J: TRBJ2-5
size: NA
D: NA
V: TRBV2
DNA: TGTGCCAGCAGTTTTTCGATTATCCCGAGACAGGAGGCCCAAGAGACCCAGTACTTC
CDR3: CASSFSIIPRQEAQETQYF

J: TRBJ2-1
size: NA
D: TRBD1
V: TRBV19
DNA: TGTGCCAGTAGTATCTTACAGGGGGGCGTATACAATGAGCAGTTCTTC
CDR3: CASSILQGGVYNEQFF

J: TRBJ2-7
size: once
D: TRBD1
V: TRBV5-5
DNA: TGTGCCAGCAGCTTGGTTACCGGGACAGGTACCTACGAGCAGTACTTC
CDR3: CASSLVTGTGTYEQYF

J: TRBJ2-7
size: NA
D: NA
V: TRBV6-5
DNA: TGTGCCAGCAGTCCCAGGGCCGCCGGGCCCGAGCAGTACTTC
CDR3: CASSPRAAGPEQYF

J: TRBJ2-3
size: NA
D: TRBD2
V: TRBV4-2
DNA: TGTGCCAGCAGCCAGCGGGGGGTTATGGATACGCAGTATTTT
CDR3: CASSQRGVMDTQYF

J: TRBJ2-5
size: NA
D: NA
V: TRBV5-6
DNA: TGTGCCAGCAGTCGGACTCGGGGGGAGACCCAGTACTTC
CDR3: CASSRTRGETQYF